Listed here are 24 T cell receptor beta chains from one sample, sequenced in a study of control samples from healthy donors and cancer patients (TCRdb year 2020). The library was produced with the immunoSEQ multiplex PCR assay. TCRdb stores this immuneACCESS table with in-frame sequences only. Part of the clones is absent; in the studies checked, under half of the shortfall reflects unresolved V genes, and no reason is known for the rest. The sample table records 150,000 to 200,000 clones; roughly 90% of these occur just once. The ten largest clones add up to around 12% of the sample. Sequencing was done on a sample of blood. These receptor sequences come from a man aged 30 to 39 in good health.

The rearrangement uses TRBV5-1 and TRBJ2-7; 7 nucleotides line up with TRBD2. Germline assignment: CDR1 SGHRS and CDR2 YFSETQ. Losses at the gene ends were 4 bases for V and 2 bases for J; bases not matched to a gene: 6. CDR3 length: 14 amino acids. The CDR3 protein is CASSGSGRAYEQYF. CDR3 bases: TGCGCCAGCAGCGGTAGCGGGCGAGCCTACGAGCAGTACTTC. The whole variable domain, remainder taken from reference TRBV5-1 and TRBJ2-7, is KAGVTQTPRYLIKTRGQQVTLSCSPISGHRSVSWYQQTPGQGLQFLFEYFSETQRNKGNFPGRFSGRQFSNSRSEMNVSTLELGDSALYLCASSGSGRAYEQYFGPGTRLTVT.

The chain combines TRBV2 with TRBJ2-6; perhaps TRBD2 as D (5 bases). CDR1 and CDR2 from the germline V gene are SNHLY and FYNNEI. The CDR3 consists of 14 residues. Trimming pared 3 bases from V and 4 bases from J, leaving 7 bases between. The CDR3 DNA reads TGTGCCAGCAGTGACAGGAGGGGGGCCAACGTCCTGACTTTC. Translated: CASSDRRGANVLTF.

This chain connects TRBV11-2 to TRBJ2-3; TRBD2 matches at 9 bases. Unmatched junction bases numbered 6, after V lost 5 bases and J lost 0 bases. In germline, CDR1 is SGHAT, CDR2 FQNNGV. This CDR3 comprises 16 residues. This CDR3 is CASSPPSGVSTDTQYF. The CDR3 region has the DNA TGTGCCAGCAGCCCGCCTAGCGGGGTTAGCACAGATACGCAGTATTTT.

With regard to this clone: Distinct nucleotide sequences in the sample also encode this CDR3. This chain uses TRBV19 with TRBJ1-5; D not resolved. Germline V lookup: CDR1 LNHDA, CDR2 SQIVND (reference sequence). V gave up 3 bases and J gave up 0 bases, with 9 bases separating them. The CDR3 runs to 15 residues. The CDR3: CASSMGQYSNQPQHF. The DNA for the CDR3 is TGTGCCAGTAGTATGGGTCAGTATAGCAATCAGCCCCAGCATTTT.

V gene TRBV4-2 combines with J gene TRBJ2-2, with D unclear. This CDR3 contains 16 residues. The V gene lost 2 bases and the J gene lost 6 bases, with 16 bases spanning the gap. Germline V gene lookup returns CDR1 LGHNA and CDR2 YNFKEQ. The CDR3 sequence: CASSQTSRALAGELFF. DNA for the CDR3: TGTGCCAGCAGCCAAACATCACGGGCACTGGCCGGGGAGCTGTTTTTT.

The chain combines TRBV3-1 (or the pseudogene TRBV3-2) with TRBJ2-3; 16 nucleotides line up with TRBD2. The CDR3 is 17 amino acids. V shed 4 bases and J 4 bases; nucleotides not matched to a gene: 5. Germline V lookup: CDR1 LGHDT, CDR2 YNNKEL (reference sequence). The CDR3 DNA sequence: TGTGCCAGCAGCCCGGGACTAGCGGGGGGGCCGCCAGATACGCAGTATTTT. Translated, it gives CASSPGLAGGPPDTQYF.

This clone occurred a few times. This chain joins TRBV7-7 and TRBJ2-2; D possibly corresponds to TRBD2 (5 bases). V was cut by 3 bases and J by 7 bases, with 6 bases left in between. The CDR3 has 12 amino acids. Germline CDR1 SSHAT, CDR2 FNYEAQ (reference sequence). The DNA of the CDR3 is TGTGCCAGCAGCTTCCGGGGCGGGGAGCTGTTTTTT. This gives the protein CASSFRGGELFF.

The chain combines TRBV27 with TRBJ2-2, with D hard to call. Trimming removed 0 bases from V and 7 bases from J, with 6 bases in between. The CDR3 runs to 13 residues. Germline-derived CDR1 and CDR2 are MNHEY and SMNVEV (reference sequence). The CDR3 bases are TGTGCCAGCAGTTTATCTGTAGTCGGGGAGCTGTTTTTT. It is translated as CASSLSVVGELFF.

The chain joins TRBV15 to TRBJ2-2; possibly TRBD2 for D (5 bases). The germline V and J ends were trimmed by 1 base and 4 bases, with 16 bases remaining between them. Germline values: CDR1 LNHNV, CDR2 YYDKDF (reference sequence). The CDR3 covers 17 residues. The CDR3 here is CATSRAPSRGSTGELFF. The CDR3 nucleotides are TGTGCCACCAGCAGAGCGCCATCGCGAGGGAGCACCGGGGAGCTGTTTTTT.

The rearrangement joins TRBV4-3 to TRBJ2-7; D unclear. V lost 2 bases to trimming and J lost 0 bases, with 11 bases between them. The CDR3 has 15 residues. Per germline, CDR1 LGHNA and CDR2 YSLEER. The CDR3: CASSQQYPSSYEQYF. The CDR3 DNA reads as TGCGCCAGCAGCCAACAATATCCAAGCTCCTACGAGCAGTACTTC.

The gene calls are TRBV2 and TRBJ2-3; D tentatively fits TRBD1 or TRBD2 (5 bases each). With 3 bases removed from V and 4 bases from J, the gap between germline ends came to 14 bases. Germline V CDR1 and CDR2: SNHLY, FYNNEI. This CDR3 is built from 15 residues. In nucleotides, the CDR3 is TGTGCCAGCAGTGAGAGGGGCCCCCCCGCAGATACGCAGTATTTT. Protein product: CASSERGPPADTQYF. Full variable domain (rest looked up from reference TRBV2 and TRBJ2-3): EPEVTQTPSHQVTQMGQEVILRCVPISNHLYFYWYRQILGQKVEFLVSFYNNEISEKSEIFDDQFSVERPDGSNFTLKIRSTKLEDSAMYFCASSERGPPADTQYFGPGTRLTVL.

V and J are TRBV5-6 and TRBJ2-7, with D perhaps given as TRBD1 or TRBD2 (5 bases each). V was trimmed by 3 bases and J by 2 bases, leaving 15 bases between them. This CDR3 spans 15 amino acids. Germline CDR1 SGHDT, CDR2 YYEEEE. Written as DNA, the CDR3 is TGTGCCAGCAGCTCTACCGGGACGGAGACCTACGAGCAGTACTTC. Translation gives CASSSTGTETYEQYF.

To note about this clone: At one of its ends the junction is not consistent with the germline gene, which may arise from a read error. The chain joins TRBV11-2 to TRBJ1-3; D unresolved. Looked up from germline, CDR1 is SGHAT and CDR2 is FQNNGV. This CDR3 has 15 residues. The CDR3 DNA reads TGTACCAGCAGCCCGCGATCAGGTCCAGGAAACACCATATATTTT. Its protein is CTSSPRSGPGNTIYF.

The chain employs TRBV2 and TRBJ1-1; no reliable D call. The CDR3 runs to 15 residues. V was clipped by 5 bases and J by 3 bases, with 16 bases between them. CDR1 is SNHLY and CDR2 is FYNNEI in the germline V gene. Here the CDR3 DNA reads TGTGCCAGCAGTCCGGGTTACCGGGCCCACACTGAAGCTTTCTTT. This gives the protein CASSPGYRAHTEAFF. The full variable domain, rest sourced from reference TRBV2 and TRBJ1-1, is EPEVTQTPSHQVTQMGQEVILRCVPISNHLYFYWYRQILGQKVEFLVSFYNNEISEKSEIFDDQFSVERPDGSNFTLKIRSTKLEDSAMYFCASSPGYRAHTEAFFGQGTRLTVV.

This chain connects TRBV5-6 to TRBJ1-1; D not resolved. The CDR3 spans 13 residues. Germline V gene lookup returns CDR1 SGHDT and CDR2 YYEEEE. V lost 2 bases to trimming and J lost 1 base, with 6 bases between them. The CDR3 loop reads CASSLGRNTEAFF. CDR3 bases: TGTGCCAGCAGCTTAGGGAGGAACACTGAAGCTTTCTTT. Based on the CDR3 plus reference TRBV5-6 and TRBJ1-1, the full variable domain is DAGVTQSPTHLIKTRGQQVTLRCSPKSGHDTVSWYQQALGQGPQFIFQYYEEEERQRGNFPDRFSGHQFPNYSSELNVNALLLGDSALYLCASSLGRNTEAFFGQGTRLTVV.

V and J are TRBV25-1 and TRBJ2-1; no clear D gene. The CDR3 is 11 residues long. The V end lost 5 bases, the J end lost 4 bases, and 3 bases lay between the germline ends. The V gene's germline CDR1 is MGHDK and CDR2 SYGVNS. This CDR3 reads CASSPYNEQFF. CDR3 DNA sequence: TGTGCCAGCAGTCCGTACAATGAGCAGTTCTTC.

The chain carries TRBV27 and TRBJ2-2, with a possible D match to TRBD1 (5 bases). V lost 6 bases, J lost 6 bases, and 17 bases lay in between. This CDR3 comprises 15 residues. The V gene's germline CDR1 is MNHEY and CDR2 SMNVEV (reference sequence). CDR3 region: CASSTDASGSGELFF. CDR3 nucleotides: TGTGCCAGCAGCACGGACGCATCAGGGTCCGGGGAGCTGTTTTTT.

This chain connects TRBV11-2 to TRBJ2-1, with TRBD2 identical over 10 bases. This CDR3 comprises 17 residues. The germline V gene encodes CDR1 SGHAT and CDR2 FQNNGV. V shed 0 bases and J 4 bases; nucleotides not matched to a gene: 6. CDR3 in amino acids: CASSLEASGGLYNEQFF. CDR3 nucleotide sequence: TGTGCCAGCAGCTTAGAGGCTAGCGGGGGCCTATACAATGAGCAGTTCTTC.

A single count supports this clone. The rearrangement uses TRBV11-2 and TRBJ2-1, with 7 bases that match TRBD1. The CDR3 has 13 residues. Germline V lookup: CDR1 SGHAT, CDR2 FQNNGV. Trimming at V came to 3 bases and at J to 10 bases, leaving 6 bases not matched to a gene. As DNA, the CDR3 is TGTGCCAGCAGCTTTACCACAGGGGCCGAGCAGTTCTTC. Encoded protein: CASSFTTGAEQFF.

The chain recombines TRBV2 with TRBJ2-3; 7 bases map to TRBD1. Germline V gene sequence: CDR1 SNHLY, CDR2 FYNNEI. The CDR3 consists of 17 residues. The trim removed 5 bases at V and 3 bases at J, leaving 14 bases unmatched. CDR3 sequence (DNA): TGTGCCAGCAGTCCATTAGGACAGGAAGAAGTGACAGATACGCAGTATTTT. Encoded protein: CASSPLGQEEVTDTQYF.

This clone was recorded only once. The chain joins TRBV19 to TRBJ1-5, with D perhaps TRBD1 (5 bases). V lost 1 base and J 8 bases, leaving 15 bases between the germline ends. CDR3 length: 15 residues. Germline V gives CDR1 LNHDA, CDR2 SQIVND (reference sequence). The CDR3 sequence is CASSIAGLGAEPQHF. The CDR3 region has the DNA TGTGCCAGTAGTATAGCGGGGCTCGGAGCGGAGCCCCAGCATTTT.

The chain links TRBV28 to TRBJ2-7; TRBD2 aligns across 7 bases. The CDR3 is made up of 15 amino acids. V shed 4 bases, J shed 4 bases, and the junction held 10 bases outside the gene matches. Germline V gene data show CDR1 as MDHEN and CDR2 as SYDVKM. CDR3 DNA: TGTGCCAGCAGTTCTCCACCGGGACTAAAATACGAGCAGTACTTC. Residues: CASSSPPGLKYEQYF.

The chain carries TRBV9 and TRBJ2-4; the match to TRBD1 covers 8 bases. The CDR3 is 19 amino acids. With V trimmed by 4 bases and J by 3 bases, 18 bases remained unmatched. CDR1 SGDLS and CDR2 YYNGEE come from the germline V gene. The CDR3 coding sequence is TGTGCCAGCAGCATTAACGCCGGGACAGGTCCTTTGGTCAAAAACATTCAGTACTTC. This encodes CASSINAGTGPLVKNIQYF.

The V gene is TRBV5-6, the J gene TRBJ2-4; D call uncertain. CDR1 and CDR2 from the germline V gene are SGHDT and YYEEEE. There are 16 residues in the CDR3. Trimming pared 1 base from V and 4 bases from J, leaving 15 bases between. CDR3 in DNA: TGTGCCAGCAGCTTGTTGGCAGTCGGAAAAAAAAACATTCAGTACTTC. This encodes CASSLLAVGKKNIQYF.